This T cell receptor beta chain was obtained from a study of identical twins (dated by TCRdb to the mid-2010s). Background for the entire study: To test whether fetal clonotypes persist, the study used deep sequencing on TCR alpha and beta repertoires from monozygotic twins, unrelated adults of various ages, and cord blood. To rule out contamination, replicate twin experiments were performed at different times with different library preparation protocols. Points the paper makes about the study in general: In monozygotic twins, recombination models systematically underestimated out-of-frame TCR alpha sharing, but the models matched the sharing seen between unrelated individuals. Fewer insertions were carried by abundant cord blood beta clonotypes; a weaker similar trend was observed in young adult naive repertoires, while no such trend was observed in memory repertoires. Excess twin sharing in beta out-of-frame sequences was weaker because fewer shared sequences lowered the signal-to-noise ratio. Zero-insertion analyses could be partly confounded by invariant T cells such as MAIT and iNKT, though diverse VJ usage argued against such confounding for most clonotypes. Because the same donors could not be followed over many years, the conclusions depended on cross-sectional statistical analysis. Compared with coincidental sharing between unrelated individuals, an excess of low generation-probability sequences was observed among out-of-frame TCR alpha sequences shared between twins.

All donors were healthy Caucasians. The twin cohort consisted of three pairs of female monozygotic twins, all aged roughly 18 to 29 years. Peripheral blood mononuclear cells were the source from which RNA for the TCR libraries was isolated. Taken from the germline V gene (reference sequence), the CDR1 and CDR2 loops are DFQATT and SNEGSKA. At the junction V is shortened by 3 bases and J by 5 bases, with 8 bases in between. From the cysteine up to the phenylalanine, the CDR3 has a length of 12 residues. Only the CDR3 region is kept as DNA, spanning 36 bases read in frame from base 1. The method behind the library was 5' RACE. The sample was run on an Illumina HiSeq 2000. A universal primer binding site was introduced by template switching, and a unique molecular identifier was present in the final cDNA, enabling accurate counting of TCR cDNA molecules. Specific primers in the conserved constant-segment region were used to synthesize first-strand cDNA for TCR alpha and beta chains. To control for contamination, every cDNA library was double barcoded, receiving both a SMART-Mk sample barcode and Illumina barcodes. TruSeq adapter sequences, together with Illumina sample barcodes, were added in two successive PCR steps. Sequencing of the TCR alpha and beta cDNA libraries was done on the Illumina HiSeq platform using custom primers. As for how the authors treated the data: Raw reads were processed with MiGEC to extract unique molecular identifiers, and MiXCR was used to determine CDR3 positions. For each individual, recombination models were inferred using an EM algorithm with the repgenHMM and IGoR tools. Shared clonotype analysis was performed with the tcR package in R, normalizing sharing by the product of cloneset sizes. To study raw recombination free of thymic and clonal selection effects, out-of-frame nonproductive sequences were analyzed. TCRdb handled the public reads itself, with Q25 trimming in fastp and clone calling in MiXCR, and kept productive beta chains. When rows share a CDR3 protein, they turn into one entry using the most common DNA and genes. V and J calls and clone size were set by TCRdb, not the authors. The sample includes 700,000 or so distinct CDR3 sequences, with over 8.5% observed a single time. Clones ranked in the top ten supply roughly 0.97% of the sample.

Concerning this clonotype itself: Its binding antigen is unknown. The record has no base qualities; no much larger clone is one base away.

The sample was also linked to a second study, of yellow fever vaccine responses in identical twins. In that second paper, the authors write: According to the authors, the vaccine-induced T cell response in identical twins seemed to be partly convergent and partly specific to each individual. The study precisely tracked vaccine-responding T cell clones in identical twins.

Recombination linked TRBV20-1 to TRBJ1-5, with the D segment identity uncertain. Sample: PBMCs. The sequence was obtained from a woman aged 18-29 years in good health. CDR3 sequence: CSASQTDQPQHF. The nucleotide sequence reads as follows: TGCAGTGCTAGTCAGACTGATCAGCCCCAGCATTTT.